Listed here are 5 T cell receptor beta chains from one sample, sequenced in a study of blood T cell repertoires in COVID-19. Profiled with immunoSEQ multiplex PCR; TCRdb holds only in-frame clones, not every one. The top ten clones hold approximately 3.7% of a sample with under 150,000 clones, roughly 90% of them seen once. Sample: peripheral blood. All receptors derive from a man aged 45-65 years with active COVID-19.

The chain has TRBV2 and TRBJ2-1, with 8 bases matching TRBD2. The length of the CDR3 is 14 residues. V lost 6 bases to trimming and J lost 12 bases; unmatched junction nucleotides: 13. The germline CDR1 and CDR2 sequences are SNHLY and FYNNEI. The CDR3 DNA reads as TGTGCCAGCAGAATGTCTAGCGGGCGCGGGGGGCAGTTCTTC. Amino acid sequence: CASRMSSGRGGQFF.

The J gene is TRBJ2-7, the V gene TRBV5-5; 9 bases agree with TRBD1. Trimming at V came to 0 bases and at J to 3 bases, leaving 4 bases not matched to a gene. The CDR3 runs to 15 residues. Per germline, CDR1 SGHKS and CDR2 YYEKEE (reference sequence). The CDR3 region is CASSLAGTGIYEQYF. The DNA for the CDR3 is TGTGCCAGCAGCTTGGCCGGGACAGGGATCTACGAGCAGTACTTC.

The rearrangement uses TRBV7-2 and TRBJ2-5; D possibly corresponds to TRBD1 (7 bases). Trimming shortened V by 3 bases and J by 5 bases, and 13 bases separated the two germline ends. Germline CDR1 reads SGHTA; CDR2 reads FQGNSA. This CDR3 contains 14 residues. As DNA, the CDR3 is TGTGCCAGCAGCTTTCCAGGGGGGATGGAGACCCAGTACTTC. Protein sequence: CASSFPGGMETQYF. Based on the CDR3 plus reference TRBV7-2 and TRBJ2-5, the full variable domain is GAGVSQSPSNKVTEKGKDVELRCDPISGHTALYWYRQSLGQGLEFLIYFQGNSAPDKSGLPSDRFSAERTGGSVSTLTIQRTQQEDSAVYLCASSFPGGMETQYFGPGTRLLVL.

The V call is TRBV12-3 or TRBV12-4, the J call TRBJ1-1; D is unresolved. This CDR3 region has 13 residues. Trimming left V 3 bases short and J 1 base short, with 6 bases between. The chain's CDR3 is CASSLYRNTEAFF. CDR3 sequence (DNA): TGTGCCAGCAGTTTGTACAGGAACACTGAAGCTTTCTTT.

The chain recombines TRBV18 with TRBJ1-1, with 8 bases that match TRBD1. The ends lost 3 bases at V and 0 bases at J; junction bases unmatched: 9. Germline assignment: CDR1 KGHSH and CDR2 LQKENI. This CDR3 has 17 residues. CDR3 protein: CASSPVWQGAMNTEAFF. CDR3 in DNA: TGTGCCAGCTCACCGGTTTGGCAGGGGGCGATGAACACTGAAGCTTTCTTT.